The 4 T cell receptor beta chains in this list originate from one sample, sequenced in a study of graft-versus-host responses after intestinal transplantation. Assay: immunoSEQ multiplex PCR; the TCRdb copy retains only in-frame clones and omits some. The table includes tens of thousands of clones, 80% to 85% detected once. These TCRs are of unknown antigen specificity. Here the sequenced sample was unstimulated CD8+ T cells sorted from spleen or lymph node cells, taken before intestinal transplant. The receptor source for this set is a human donor who received an intestinal transplant.

This chain joins TRBV5-6 and TRBJ2-7; TRBD1 matches 10 bases. Germline V gene sequence: CDR1 SGHDT, CDR2 YYEEEE. The CDR3 length is 16 residues. The V and J ends lost 5 bases and 2 bases, in that order; junction bases with no gene match: 10. The chain's CDR3 is CASRERDRGSTYEQYF. CDR3 bases: TGTGCCAGCAGAGAAAGGGACAGGGGTTCGACCTACGAGCAGTACTTC.

The V and J genes are TRBV5-1 and TRBJ2-3; 8 nucleotides match TRBD2. The CDR3 extends over 17 amino acids. The V and J ends lost 0 bases and 5 bases, in that order; junction bases with no gene match: 11. Germline V CDR1 and CDR2: SGHRS, YFSETQ. The CDR3 here is CASSLGGGLAWVDTQYF. CDR3 DNA sequence: TGCGCCAGCAGCTTGGGGGGCGGACTAGCCTGGGTAGATACGCAGTATTTT.

This chain uses TRBV27 with TRBJ2-1; 9 bases map to TRBD2. Germline-derived CDR1 and CDR2 are MNHEY and SMNVEV (reference sequence). The CDR3 has 15 residues. J gave up 4 bases and V 6 bases, and 7 bases lay outside the gene matches. The DNA for the CDR3 is TGTGCCAGCAGCCCTGCGGGGGGGCCTTACAATGAGCAGTTCTTC. Its protein product is CASSPAGGPYNEQFF.

The chain joins TRBV5-5 to TRBJ1-2; D is possibly TRBD1 (5 bases). The V end was cut by 2 bases, the J end by 4 bases, with 12 bases between. CDR3 size: 14 residues. Germline V gene lookup returns CDR1 SGHKS and CDR2 YYEKEE (reference sequence). CDR3 DNA: TGTGCCAGCAGCTTAGGGCAGGGACTCTATGGCTACACCTTC. Translated, it gives CASSLGQGLYGYTF.